This is a list of T cell receptor beta chains from one sample in a study of T cells after yellow fever vaccination. MiXCR, applied by TCRdb to the 5' RACE reads, yields one record per CDR3 protein. The sample has 100,000 to 150,000 distinct CDR3 sequences; roughly 6.7% are singletons. The source material was CD4+ T cells sorted from PBMCs, sampled 9 to 11 days after the first yellow fever vaccination. The receptors stem from a man between 18 and 35 years old who received the YFV17D yellow fever vaccine. The CDR3 runs from the conserved cysteine through the conserved F or W. D genes are given only for firm matches. Clone size is stated in some rows and not others, as once, few, many or a class when expanded.

cdr3_aa,cdr3_nt,clone_size,d_call,j_call,v_call
CASSQTSGGPRGTDTQYF,TGTGCCAGCAGTCAGACTAGCGGGGGGCCCCGAGGCACAGATACGCAGTATTTT,-,TRBD2,TRBJ2-3,TRBV12-3/TRBV12-4
CSVVRTWGTGTQYF,TGCAGCGTTGTCCGTACGTGGGGGACGGGTACGCAGTATTTT,many,-,TRBJ2-3,TRBV29-1
CSARDGQGYWTETQYF,TGCAGTGCTAGGGATGGACAGGGGTATTGGACAGAGACCCAGTACTTC,many,TRBD1,TRBJ2-5,TRBV20-1
CATSAGLNTEAFF,TGTGCCACCTCAGCAGGGCTGAACACTGAAGCTTTCTTT,many,-,TRBJ1-1,TRBV24-1
CDSSYSVLAGAETQYF,TGTGACAGCAGTTACTCGGTACTAGCGGGGGCGGAGACCCAGTACTTC,-,TRBD2,TRBJ2-5,TRBV6-5
CSVEERSGNSYNEQFF,TGCAGCGTTGAAGAGAGGTCGGGGAACTCCTACAATGAGCAGTTCTTC,many,-,TRBJ2-1,TRBV29-1
CTPVRPGGPAEQFF,TGCACCCCAGTCAGGCCTGGCGGCCCAGCTGAGCAGTTCTTC,-,-,TRBJ2-1,TRBV20-1
CASSFHRDGGRQDTQYF,TGTGCCAGCAGCTTTCATAGGGACGGAGGACGTCAAGATACGCAGTATTTT,many,-,TRBJ2-3,TRBV11-2
CASSSQGSGTEAFF,TGTGCCAGCAGCTCTCAAGGGAGTGGCACTGAAGCTTTCTTT,many,-,TRBJ1-1,TRBV7-2
CASSLQGGYNEQFF,TGTGCCAGCAGCTTGCAGGGGGGGTACAATGAGCAGTTCTTC,few,-,TRBJ2-1,TRBV7-3
CASSPGTKGYEQYF,TGTGCCAGCTCACCAGGGACAAAAGGTTACGAGCAGTACTTC,many,-,TRBJ2-7,TRBV18
CASSPPQGLYNEQFF,TGCGCCAGCAGCCCGCCGCAGGGGCTGTACAATGAGCAGTTCTTC,many,-,TRBJ2-1,TRBV5-1
CASSLVRQHQETQYF,TGTGCCAGCAGTTTAGTACGACAGCACCAAGAGACCCAGTACTTC,many,-,TRBJ2-5,TRBV28
CASSLSRTSGGGGTDTQYF,TGTGCCAGCAGCTTATCTCGCACTAGCGGGGGGGGGGGCACAGATACGCAGTATTTT,few,TRBD2,TRBJ2-3,TRBV7-6
CAISEGTSEQFF,TGTGCCATCAGTGAAGGGACCAGTGAGCAGTTCTTC,many,-,TRBJ2-1,TRBV10-3